The rows below give T cell receptor beta chains drawn from one sample of a study of blood T cell repertoires in COVID-19. Profiling relied on immunoSEQ multiplex PCR, and the TCRdb table lists in-frame clones only, not all of them. Here the sample spans some 260,000 clones, 70% to 90% being singletons. Sequencing was carried out using peripheral blood. The receptors derive from a middle-aged woman who had recovered from COVID-19. Each CDR3 is given with its conserved first and last residue. Fields, in order: clone size, D gene, V gene, J gene, CDR3 DNA, CDR3 protein. D genes are given only for firm matches. Clone size is not always given. Where it is, it says once, few, many or a class for expanded clones.

clone size: NA
D gene: NA
V gene: TRBV21-1
J gene: TRBJ2-7
CDR3 DNA: TGTGCCAGCAGCAAATGGGGCGGGGACCTGGTCGAGCAGTACTTC
CDR3 protein: CASSKWGGDLVEQYF

clone size: NA
D gene: NA
V gene: TRBV27
J gene: TRBJ2-2
CDR3 DNA: TGTGCCAGCAGTTTATGGAGCAGCAACACCGGGGAGCTGTTTTTT
CDR3 protein: CASSLWSSNTGELFF

clone size: NA
D gene: TRBD1
V gene: TRBV30
J gene: TRBJ2-5
CDR3 DNA: TGTGCCTGGAGTTATGGGACAGGTCAAGAGACCCAGTACTTC
CDR3 protein: CAWSYGTGQETQYF

clone size: NA
D gene: NA
V gene: TRBV7-3
J gene: TRBJ2-1
CDR3 DNA: TGTGCCAGCAGCGACTCGGCGGGGAATGAGCAGTTCTTC
CDR3 protein: CASSDSAGNEQFF

clone size: NA
D gene: NA
V gene: TRBV4-2
J gene: TRBJ2-5
CDR3 DNA: TGTGCCAGCAGCCAAGATATGGGCAGCGAGACCCAGTACTTC
CDR3 protein: CASSQDMGSETQYF

clone size: NA
D gene: NA
V gene: TRBV21-1
J gene: TRBJ1-6
CDR3 DNA: TGTGCCAGCAGCAAAGATACTGAGCCCACGGGAGAATCACCCCTCCACTTT
CDR3 protein: CASSKDTEPTGESPLHF

clone size: once
D gene: NA
V gene: TRBV7-8
J gene: TRBJ2-7
CDR3 DNA: TGTGCCAGCAGCCGTAACAGGGAAGGGGTCTACGAGCAGTACTTC
CDR3 protein: CASSRNREGVYEQYF

clone size: NA
D gene: NA
V gene: TRBV4-2
J gene: TRBJ1-2
CDR3 DNA: TGTGCCAGCAGCCAAGGGGAGACAGGAGATGGCTACACCTTC
CDR3 protein: CASSQGETGDGYTF

clone size: NA
D gene: NA
V gene: TRBV9
J gene: TRBJ1-5
CDR3 DNA: TGTGCCAGCAGCGGTGGGGGAGGGGGTGATCAGCCCCAGCATTTT
CDR3 protein: CASSGGGGGDQPQHF

clone size: NA
D gene: NA
V gene: TRBV12-1
J gene: TRBJ2-3
CDR3 DNA: TGTGCCAGCAGCTTTAGGGGCAGGCAGGATCCAGATACGCAGTATTTT
CDR3 protein: CASSFRGRQDPDTQYF

clone size: NA
D gene: NA
V gene: TRBV14
J gene: TRBJ1-2
CDR3 DNA: TGTGCCAGCAGCCAAGATAACAGGGTGGGCGGCTACACCTTC
CDR3 protein: CASSQDNRVGGYTF

clone size: NA
D gene: NA
V gene: TRBV19
J gene: TRBJ2-7
CDR3 DNA: TGTGCCAGTAGTATCGGGAATTTGCTGCGAGAGCAGTACTTC
CDR3 protein: CASSIGNLLREQYF

clone size: NA
D gene: TRBD2
V gene: TRBV4-3
J gene: TRBJ2-2
CDR3 DNA: TGCGCCAGCAGCCAAGACTCCGCGGGAGCAGGAAGCGGGGAGCTGTTTTTT
CDR3 protein: CASSQDSAGAGSGELFF

clone size: NA
D gene: NA
V gene: TRBV4-2
J gene: TRBJ1-2
CDR3 DNA: TGTGCCAGCAGCCTCTCTTTGGGGGCGCGGGGCTACACCTTC
CDR3 protein: CASSLSLGARGYTF

clone size: NA
D gene: TRBD2
V gene: TRBV24-1
J gene: TRBJ2-3
CDR3 DNA: TGTGCCACCAGTGAGAGTGGGCGGGGAGGGTCGCAGTATTTT
CDR3 protein: CATSESGRGGSQYF

clone size: few
D gene: NA
V gene: TRBV7-2
J gene: TRBJ1-2
CDR3 DNA: TGTGCCAGCAGCCCCCACAGGGAGGGTTATGGCTACACCTTC
CDR3 protein: CASSPHREGYGYTF

clone size: NA
D gene: NA
V gene: TRBV12-5
J gene: TRBJ1-2
CDR3 DNA: TGTGCTAGTGTCCCCGACAGGTCCAACTATGGCTACACCTTC
CDR3 protein: CASVPDRSNYGYTF

clone size: NA
D gene: NA
V gene: TRBV19
J gene: TRBJ1-5
CDR3 DNA: TGTGCCAGTAGTATTATGGGAGGTAGCAATCAGCCCCAGCATTTT
CDR3 protein: CASSIMGGSNQPQHF

clone size: NA
D gene: NA
V gene: TRBV9
J gene: TRBJ2-7
CDR3 DNA: TGTGCCAGCAGCGTAGAGGCGGGCGGCTACGAGCAGTACTTC
CDR3 protein: CASSVEAGGYEQYF

clone size: NA
D gene: NA
V gene: TRBV6-5
J gene: TRBJ2-1
CDR3 DNA: TGTGCCAGCAGTCGACCGGGACTTTCCTACAATGAGCAGTTCTTC
CDR3 protein: CASSRPGLSYNEQFF

clone size: NA
D gene: NA
V gene: TRBV6-4
J gene: TRBJ2-7
CDR3 DNA: TGTGCCAGCAGTGACCCGACAGATCTCGGCTGGGCCTACGAGCAGTACTTC
CDR3 protein: CASSDPTDLGWAYEQYF

clone size: NA
D gene: NA
V gene: TRBV5-1
J gene: TRBJ2-6
CDR3 DNA: TGCGCCAGCAGCTCAGGGGCTGGGGCCAACGTCCTGACTTTC
CDR3 protein: CASSSGAGANVLTF

clone size: NA
D gene: TRBD1
V gene: TRBV6-5
J gene: TRBJ2-7
CDR3 DNA: TGTGCCAGCAGTTCTCGACAGGGTGTGTACGAGCAGTACTTC
CDR3 protein: CASSSRQGVYEQYF

clone size: NA
D gene: NA
V gene: TRBV4-2
J gene: TRBJ2-2
CDR3 DNA: TGTGCCAGCAGCCCTAGGACTTCCGGGGAGCTGTTTTTT
CDR3 protein: CASSPRTSGELFF

clone size: NA
D gene: NA
V gene: TRBV5-1
J gene: TRBJ2-5
CDR3 DNA: TGCGCCAGCAGCTTGCCTGGCGCGGCCGAGACCCAGTACTTC
CDR3 protein: CASSLPGAAETQYF

clone size: NA
D gene: TRBD2
V gene: TRBV7-2
J gene: TRBJ2-1
CDR3 DNA: TGTGCCAGCAACCCTCCGGGGGGGTTCAGGGGTGGGAATGAGCAGTTCTTC
CDR3 protein: CASNPPGGFRGGNEQFF

clone size: once
D gene: NA
V gene: TRBV5-5
J gene: TRBJ1-3
CDR3 DNA: TGTGCCAGCAGCTTGGAACCAGGGGGAAACACCATATATTTT
CDR3 protein: CASSLEPGGNTIYF

clone size: NA
D gene: TRBD1
V gene: TRBV6-5
J gene: TRBJ2-7
CDR3 DNA: TGTGCCAGCAGTTTGGACAGGGGGCTCTACGAGCAGTACTTC
CDR3 protein: CASSLDRGLYEQYF

clone size: NA
D gene: NA
V gene: TRBV4-3
J gene: TRBJ1-2
CDR3 DNA: TGCGCCAGCAGCCTCCGGACAGCTAACTATGGCTACACCTTC
CDR3 protein: CASSLRTANYGYTF

clone size: NA
D gene: TRBD2
V gene: TRBV12-5
J gene: TRBJ2-7
CDR3 DNA: TGTGCTAGTGGTCCCCTGACTAGCGGGCGAAGCGAGCAGTACTTC
CDR3 protein: CASGPLTSGRSEQYF

clone size: NA
D gene: TRBD2
V gene: TRBV5-1
J gene: TRBJ2-7
CDR3 DNA: TGCGCCAGCAGCCGGCGGGGACTAGCGGGAGTCCTCCCCGCCCTTCCCCAGTACTTC
CDR3 protein: CASSRRGLAGVLPALPQYF

clone size: NA
D gene: TRBD1
V gene: TRBV12-5
J gene: TRBJ2-1
CDR3 DNA: TGTGCTAGTGGTTTGGTACTAGGACAGGTCGGCCCTAGGGGATCCTACAATGAGCAGTTCTTC
CDR3 protein: CASGLVLGQVGPRGSYNEQFF

clone size: NA
D gene: NA
V gene: TRBV28
J gene: TRBJ2-7
CDR3 DNA: TGTGCCAGCAGTCCAAACGACAGGGGAGGGTTTTTCGAGCAGTACTTC
CDR3 protein: CASSPNDRGGFFEQYF

clone size: NA
D gene: TRBD2
V gene: TRBV7-3
J gene: TRBJ2-1
CDR3 DNA: TGTGCCAGCAGCTCTCGGACTAGCGGTTACAATGAGCAGTTCTTC
CDR3 protein: CASSSRTSGYNEQFF

clone size: NA
D gene: TRBD2
V gene: TRBV6-2/TRBV6-3
J gene: TRBJ2-1
CDR3 DNA: TGTGCCAGCAGTTGGGGGGACGGGAGGGGGAATGAGCAGTTCTTC
CDR3 protein: CASSWGDGRGNEQFF

clone size: NA
D gene: NA
V gene: TRBV2
J gene: TRBJ1-1
CDR3 DNA: TGTGCCAGCAGTGAAAATAGGAACACTGAAGCTTTCTTT
CDR3 protein: CASSENRNTEAFF

clone size: NA
D gene: TRBD1
V gene: TRBV15
J gene: TRBJ2-5
CDR3 DNA: TGTGCCACCAGCAGAGGGGGACAGGGGGAGACGGAGACCCAGTACTTC
CDR3 protein: CATSRGGQGETETQYF

clone size: NA
D gene: TRBD1
V gene: TRBV7-3
J gene: TRBJ1-3
CDR3 DNA: TGTGCCAGCAGCCCCCAGGACAGGGCTGTTTCCGGAAACACCATATATTTT
CDR3 protein: CASSPQDRAVSGNTIYF

clone size: NA
D gene: NA
V gene: TRBV19
J gene: TRBJ2-3
CDR3 DNA: TGTGCCAGTAGTATAATTTTTATGGATACGCAGTATTTT
CDR3 protein: CASSIIFMDTQYF

clone size: NA
D gene: TRBD1
V gene: TRBV7-2
J gene: TRBJ1-5
CDR3 DNA: TGTGCCAGCAGCTCGGACAGGGGAAATCAGCCCCAGCATTTT
CDR3 protein: CASSSDRGNQPQHF

clone size: NA
D gene: TRBD2
V gene: TRBV7-9
J gene: TRBJ2-1
CDR3 DNA: TGTGCCAGCAGCCAGGATCCGGGACTAGCGAGAAACAATGAGCAGTTCTTC
CDR3 protein: CASSQDPGLARNNEQFF

clone size: NA
D gene: NA
V gene: TRBV18
J gene: TRBJ1-1
CDR3 DNA: TGTGCCAGCTCGCCGCGCGGTATGAACACTGAAGCTTTCTTT
CDR3 protein: CASSPRGMNTEAFF

clone size: NA
D gene: TRBD1
V gene: TRBV4-2
J gene: TRBJ1-5
CDR3 DNA: TGTGCCAGCAGCAAAAGAACCGCAGGGGGCATCGATAGCAATCAGCCCCAGCATTTT
CDR3 protein: CASSKRTAGGIDSNQPQHF

clone size: NA
D gene: NA
V gene: TRBV5-1
J gene: TRBJ2-3
CDR3 DNA: TGCGCCAGCAGCCACACGTCAGGGGCTAGCACAGATACGCAGTATTTT
CDR3 protein: CASSHTSGASTDTQYF

clone size: few
D gene: TRBD1
V gene: TRBV19
J gene: TRBJ2-1
CDR3 DNA: TGTGCCAGTAGTATCGGACAGGGGGTCTCCTACAATGAGCAGTTCTTC
CDR3 protein: CASSIGQGVSYNEQFF

clone size: NA
D gene: TRBD2
V gene: TRBV3-1/TRBV3-2
J gene: TRBJ2-5
CDR3 DNA: TGTGCCAGCAGCCAAGTCACTAGCGGGGTTAGGGGAAGGGAGACCCAGTACTTC
CDR3 protein: CASSQVTSGVRGRETQYF

clone size: NA
D gene: TRBD1
V gene: TRBV6-6
J gene: TRBJ1-5
CDR3 DNA: TGTGCCAGCAGCCCCCTCACAGGGGGCAATCAGCCCCAGCATTTT
CDR3 protein: CASSPLTGGNQPQHF

clone size: NA
D gene: NA
V gene: TRBV6-1
J gene: TRBJ1-2
CDR3 DNA: TGTGCCAGCAGTGACCCGAGGGCAGGGGCCTACTATGGCTACACCTTC
CDR3 protein: CASSDPRAGAYYGYTF

clone size: NA
D gene: TRBD1
V gene: TRBV3-1/TRBV3-2
J gene: TRBJ2-5
CDR3 DNA: TGTGCCAGCAGCCAAGATGGGACAGGGAAGGGGACCCAGTACTTC
CDR3 protein: CASSQDGTGKGTQYF

clone size: NA
D gene: NA
V gene: TRBV11-2
J gene: TRBJ1-6
CDR3 DNA: TGTGCCAGCAGCTTGATAGCCAACTATAATTCACCCCTCCACTTT
CDR3 protein: CASSLIANYNSPLHF

clone size: NA
D gene: NA
V gene: TRBV7-2
J gene: TRBJ2-7
CDR3 DNA: TGTGCCAGCAGCTTAATCGAGTCCTACGAGCAGTACTTC
CDR3 protein: CASSLIESYEQYF

clone size: NA
D gene: TRBD2
V gene: TRBV30
J gene: TRBJ2-1
CDR3 DNA: TGTGCCTGGAGCCGACTAGCAATGATTTCCAATGAGCAGTTCTTC
CDR3 protein: CAWSRLAMISNEQFF

clone size: NA
D gene: TRBD2
V gene: TRBV7-2
J gene: TRBJ2-4
CDR3 DNA: TGTGCCAGCAGCGAGGGACTATTAAACATTCAGTACTTC
CDR3 protein: CASSEGLLNIQYF

clone size: NA
D gene: NA
V gene: TRBV7-9
J gene: TRBJ2-7
CDR3 DNA: TGTGCCAGCAGCTTACCGGGAGTTCCCTACGAGCAGTACTTC
CDR3 protein: CASSLPGVPYEQYF

clone size: NA
D gene: TRBD2
V gene: TRBV7-2
J gene: TRBJ2-7
CDR3 DNA: TGTGCCAGCAGACCGGGACTAGCGGGCTTCTACGAGCAGTACTTC
CDR3 protein: CASRPGLAGFYEQYF